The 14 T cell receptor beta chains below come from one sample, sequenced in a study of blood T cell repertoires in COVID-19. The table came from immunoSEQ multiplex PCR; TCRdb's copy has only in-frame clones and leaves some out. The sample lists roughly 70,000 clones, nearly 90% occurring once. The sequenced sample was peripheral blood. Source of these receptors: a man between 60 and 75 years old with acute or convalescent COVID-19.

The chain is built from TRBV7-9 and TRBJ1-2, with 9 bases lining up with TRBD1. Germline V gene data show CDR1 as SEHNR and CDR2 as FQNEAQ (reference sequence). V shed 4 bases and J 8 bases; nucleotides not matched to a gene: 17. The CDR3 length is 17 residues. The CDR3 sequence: CASSYLPGQGLASGYTF. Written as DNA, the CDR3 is TGTGCCAGCAGCTATTTACCGGGACAGGGACTGGCGAGCGGCTACACCTTC.

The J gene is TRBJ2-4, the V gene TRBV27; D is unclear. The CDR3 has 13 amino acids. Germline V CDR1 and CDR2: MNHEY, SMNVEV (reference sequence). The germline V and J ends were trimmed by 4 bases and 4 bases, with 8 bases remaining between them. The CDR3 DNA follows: TGTGCCAGCAGTTCCGGAGAGAAAAACATTCAGTACTTC. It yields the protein CASSSGEKNIQYF.

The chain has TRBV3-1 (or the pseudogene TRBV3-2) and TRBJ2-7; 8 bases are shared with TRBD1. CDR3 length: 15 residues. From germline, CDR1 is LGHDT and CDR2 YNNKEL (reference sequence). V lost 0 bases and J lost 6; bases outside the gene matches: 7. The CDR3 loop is CASSQDGGRGREQYF. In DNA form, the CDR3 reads TGTGCCAGCAGCCAAGATGGGGGCAGGGGGCGCGAGCAGTACTTC.

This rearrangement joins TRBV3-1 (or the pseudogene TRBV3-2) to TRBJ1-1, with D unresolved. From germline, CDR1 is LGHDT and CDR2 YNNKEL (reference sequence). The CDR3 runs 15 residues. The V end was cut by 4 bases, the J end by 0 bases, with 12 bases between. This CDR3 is CASSPNLVMNTEAFF. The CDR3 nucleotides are TGTGCCAGCAGCCCTAACCTTGTCATGAACACTGAAGCTTTCTTT.

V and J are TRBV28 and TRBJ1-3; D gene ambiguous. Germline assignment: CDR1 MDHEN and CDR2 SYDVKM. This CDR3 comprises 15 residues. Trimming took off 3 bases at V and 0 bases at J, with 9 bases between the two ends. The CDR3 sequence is CASSLSSVSGNTIYF. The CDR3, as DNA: TGTGCCAGCAGTTTGAGTTCGGTCTCTGGAAACACCATATATTTT.

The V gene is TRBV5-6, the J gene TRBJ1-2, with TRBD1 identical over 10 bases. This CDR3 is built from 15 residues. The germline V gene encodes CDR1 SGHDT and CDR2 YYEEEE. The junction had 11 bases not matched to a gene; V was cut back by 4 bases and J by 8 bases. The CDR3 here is CASSRNPGQGLGYTF. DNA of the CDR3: TGTGCCAGCAGCCGTAACCCGGGACAGGGGCTCGGCTACACCTTC.

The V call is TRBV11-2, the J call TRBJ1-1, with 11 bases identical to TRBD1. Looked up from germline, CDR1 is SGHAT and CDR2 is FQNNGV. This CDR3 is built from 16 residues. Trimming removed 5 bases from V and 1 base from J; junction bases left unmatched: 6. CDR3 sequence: CASSHRGTGGNTEAFF. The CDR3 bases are TGTGCCAGCAGCCACCGCGGGACAGGGGGGAACACTGAAGCTTTCTTT.

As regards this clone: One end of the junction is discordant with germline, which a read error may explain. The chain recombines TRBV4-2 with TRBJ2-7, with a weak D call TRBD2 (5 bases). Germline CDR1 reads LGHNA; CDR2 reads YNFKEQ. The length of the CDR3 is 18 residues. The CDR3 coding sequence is TGTGCCAGCAGCCAAGATTCCGGGGTTGATTCAACCTCTTACGGGCAGTACTTC. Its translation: CASSQDSGVDSTSYGQYF.

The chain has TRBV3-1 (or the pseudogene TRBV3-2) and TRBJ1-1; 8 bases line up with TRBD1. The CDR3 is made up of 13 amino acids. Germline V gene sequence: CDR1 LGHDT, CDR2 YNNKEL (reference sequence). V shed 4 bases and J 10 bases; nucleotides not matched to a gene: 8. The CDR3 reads CASSLQGGGGAFF. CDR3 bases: TGTGCCAGCAGCCTACAGGGGGGTGGTGGAGCTTTCTTT.

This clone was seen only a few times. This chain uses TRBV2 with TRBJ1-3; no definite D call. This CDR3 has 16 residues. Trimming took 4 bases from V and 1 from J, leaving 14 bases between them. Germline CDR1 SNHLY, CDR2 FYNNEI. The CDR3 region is CASSVRPAKSGNTIYF. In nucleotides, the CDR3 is TGTGCCAGCAGTGTGAGGCCAGCGAAATCTGGAAACACCATATATTTT. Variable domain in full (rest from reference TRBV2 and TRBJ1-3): EPEVTQTPSHQVTQMGQEVILRCVPISNHLYFYWYRQILGQKVEFLVSFYNNEISEKSEIFDDQFSVERPDGSNFTLKIRSTKLEDSAMYFCASSVRPAKSGNTIYFGEGSWLTVV.

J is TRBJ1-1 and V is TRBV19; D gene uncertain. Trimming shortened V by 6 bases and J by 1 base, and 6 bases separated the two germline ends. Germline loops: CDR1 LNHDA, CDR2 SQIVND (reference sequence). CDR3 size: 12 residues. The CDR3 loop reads CASRQQNTEAFF. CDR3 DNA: TGTGCCAGTAGACAGCAGAACACTGAAGCTTTCTTT.

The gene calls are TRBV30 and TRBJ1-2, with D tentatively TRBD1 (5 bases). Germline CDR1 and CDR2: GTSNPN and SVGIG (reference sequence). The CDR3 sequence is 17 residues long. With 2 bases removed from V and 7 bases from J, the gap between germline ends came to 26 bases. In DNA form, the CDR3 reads TGTGCCTGGAGTACCCCCCGTTTTGGATACGGCCAGGGTGGCTACACCTTC. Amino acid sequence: CAWSTPRFGYGQGGYTF.

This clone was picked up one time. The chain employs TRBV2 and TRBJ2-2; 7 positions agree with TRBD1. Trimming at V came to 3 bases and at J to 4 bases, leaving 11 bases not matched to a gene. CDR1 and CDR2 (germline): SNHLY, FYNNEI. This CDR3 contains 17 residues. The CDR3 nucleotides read TGTGCCAGCAGTGATTTATTCGGTGCAGGGGGCACCGGGGAGCTGTTTTTT. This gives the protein CASSDLFGAGGTGELFF.

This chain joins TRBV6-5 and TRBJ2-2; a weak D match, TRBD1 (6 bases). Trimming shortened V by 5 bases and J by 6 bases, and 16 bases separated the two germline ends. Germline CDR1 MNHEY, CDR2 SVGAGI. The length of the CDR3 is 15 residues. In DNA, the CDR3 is TGTGCCAGCAGTCAACAGGGTTGGCCCCCCGGGGAGCTGTTTTTT. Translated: CASSQQGWPPGELFF.